This TCR beta chain derives from a study of response to subunit inactivated influenza vaccine. Using its own MiXCR run on the RT-PCR reads, TCRdb lists one record per CDR3 protein. The sample includes hundreds of thousands of distinct CDR3 sequences, about a fifth of them seen just once. In the case of this clonotype: Its antigen is undetermined.

Study-level results: Authors suggested few new T cells are recruited by each seasonal influenza vaccination.

The germline V gene encodes CDR1 SGHTA and CDR2 FQGNSA. The CDR3 runs to 15 residues. The ends lost 5 bases at V and 0 bases at J; junction bases unmatched: 3. The chain links TRBV7-2 to TRBJ2-1; 8 bases line up with TRBD1. Source: PBMCs from blood, taken about 5 days after vaccination. This clonotype originated in a man aged 50-60 years who received an inactivated influenza vaccine. The CDR3 is CASSEDRVSYNEQFF. Here the CDR3 DNA reads TGTGCCAGCAGCGAGGACAGGGTCTCCTACAATGAGCAGTTCTTC. The variable domain in full, with the rest retrieved from reference TRBV7-2 and TRBJ2-1, is GAGVSQSPSNKVTEKGKDVELRCDPISGHTALYWYRQSLGQGLEFLIYFQGNSAPDKSGLPSDRFSAERTGGSVSTLTIQRTQQEDSAVYLCASSEDRVSYNEQFFGPGTRLTVL.